This paragraph reports one T cell receptor beta chain. The antigen remains unidentified. This sample was taken from a study of blood T cells in healthy people across ages. Overall study context: Roughly one uniquely barcoded beta molecule per two T cells was captured.

CDR1 DFQATT and CDR2 SNEGSKA come from the germline V gene (reference sequence). J was trimmed by 7 bases and V by 5 bases; bases with no gene match: 13. The CDR3 has 15 amino acids. Overall study findings and caveats: Naive and antigen-experienced cells could not be conclusively compared, given unsorted PBMCs. Fewer expanded clones and more diversity marked long-lived versus aged donors.

A second PCR of about 7 to 12 cycles used a sample-barcoded 5' primer and a J-beta primer mix. One entry per CDR3 protein results from TCRdb running MiXCR on the 5' RACE reads. The sample has 700,000 to 850,000 distinct CDR3 sequences, about 48% seen once. The TCR originated in a man at least 80 years old in good health. The sequenced material came from blood. The chain combines TRBV20-1 with TRBJ2-3; 9 nucleotides align to TRBD2. CDR3 DNA: TGCAGTGCTCCCAGAAGTGCGGGAGGGCCTAATACGCAGTATTTT. Amino acid sequence: CSAPRSAGGPNTQYF.